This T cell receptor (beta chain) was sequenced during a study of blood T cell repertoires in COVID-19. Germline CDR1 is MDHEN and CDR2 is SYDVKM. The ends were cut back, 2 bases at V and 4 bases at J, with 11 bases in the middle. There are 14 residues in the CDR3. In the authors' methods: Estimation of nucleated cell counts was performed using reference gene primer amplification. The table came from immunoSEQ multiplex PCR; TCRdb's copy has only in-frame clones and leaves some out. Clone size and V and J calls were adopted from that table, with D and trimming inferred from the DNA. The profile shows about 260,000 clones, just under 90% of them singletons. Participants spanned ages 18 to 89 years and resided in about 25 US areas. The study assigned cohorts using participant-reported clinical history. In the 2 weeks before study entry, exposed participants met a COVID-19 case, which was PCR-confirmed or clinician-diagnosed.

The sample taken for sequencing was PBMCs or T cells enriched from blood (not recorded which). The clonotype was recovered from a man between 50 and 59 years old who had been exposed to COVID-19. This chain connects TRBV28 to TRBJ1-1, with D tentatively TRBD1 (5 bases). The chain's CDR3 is CASSLRLGGTEAFF. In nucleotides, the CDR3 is TGTGCCAGCAGTTTAAGGTTGGGGGGCACTGAAGCTTTCTTT. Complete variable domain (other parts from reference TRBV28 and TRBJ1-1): DVKVTQSSRYLVKRTGEKVFLECVQDMDHENMFWYRQDPGLGLRLIYFSYDVKMKEKGDIPEGYSVSREKKERFSLILESASTNQTSMYLCASSLRLGGTEAFFGQGTRLTVV.